The T cell receptor beta chain under discussion was sequenced for a study of blood T cell repertoires in COVID-19. Study-level information: Spain, Italy and the United States supplied samples that represented acute and convalescent COVID-19. From T cells, B-cell-depleted T cells, or PBMCs came the material, which was cDNA or gDNA.

Per the original data handling: Amplification of reference gene primers was used by the study to estimate nucleated cell counts. Only in-frame clones appear in the TCRdb table, and some are missing; sequencing was by immunoSEQ multiplex PCR. V and J calls plus clone size are reproduced from that table; the DNA served to infer D and trimming. This sample has 130,000 to 150,000 clones; approximately 80% occur once, and the top ten carry approximately 13%. The CDR3 runs 11 residues. V shed 6 bases and J shed 6 bases, with 8 bases lying between them. Germline V gene data show CDR1 as MNHEY and CDR2 as SVGEGT.

The sample consisted of peripheral blood. The receptor was isolated from a man in his 60s with active or convalescent COVID-19. This chain uses TRBV6-2 or TRBV6-3 with TRBJ2-5; no firm D call. CDR3 protein: CASSFAKTQYF. CDR3 coding DNA: TGTGCCAGCAGCTTCGCTAAGACCCAGTACTTC.